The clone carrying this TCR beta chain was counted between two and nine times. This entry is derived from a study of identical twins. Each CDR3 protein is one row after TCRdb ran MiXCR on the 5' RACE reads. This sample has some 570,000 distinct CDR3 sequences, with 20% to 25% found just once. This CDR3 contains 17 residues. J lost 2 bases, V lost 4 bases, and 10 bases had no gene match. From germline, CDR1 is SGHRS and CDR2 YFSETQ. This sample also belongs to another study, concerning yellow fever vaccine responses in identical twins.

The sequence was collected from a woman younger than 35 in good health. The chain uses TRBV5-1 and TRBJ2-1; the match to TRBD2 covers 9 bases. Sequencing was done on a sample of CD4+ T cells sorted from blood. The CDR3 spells CASSPLGRGGTYNEQFF. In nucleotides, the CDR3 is TGCGCCAGCAGCCCACTTGGGCGGGGGGGGACCTACAATGAGCAGTTCTTC.